The TCR beta chain described here comes from a study of early T cells in non-severe SARS-CoV-2 infection. Background on the study: Unsorted whole blood bulk RNA was sequenced, with unpaired chains.

The CDR3 runs 13 residues. CDR1 and CDR2 from the germline V gene are SGHDT and YYEEEE. Trimming at V came to 4 bases and at J to 7 bases, leaving 3 bases not matched to a gene. Attachment of unique molecular identifiers to individual cDNA molecules was performed. From the 5' RACE reads, TCRdb called clonotypes with MiXCR, one entry per CDR3 protein. The sample lists 45,000 to 50,000 distinct CDR3 sequences, 5.5% to 6.5% occurring once. This clonotype was counted many times. This clonotype was obtained from an adult who was a healthcare worker with PCR-confirmed SARS-CoV-2 infection or an uninfected control (not recorded which). This sequence joins TRBV5-6 and TRBJ2-2; 8 bases fit TRBD1. Sequenced here: whole blood, sampled at baseline. Here the CDR3 reads CASSRTGYGELFF. DNA of the CDR3: TGTGCCAGCAGCCGGACAGGGTACGGGGAGCTGTTTTTT.